Presented here are 2 T cell receptor beta chains from one specimen sequenced in a study of cytomegalovirus exposure and HLA in healthy donors. Researchers ran the PCR with 60 Vbeta and 13 Jbeta primers. The table came from immunoSEQ multiplex PCR; TCRdb's copy has only in-frame clones and leaves some out. The sample has fewer than 200,000 clones; around nine tenths are singletons. The sample consisted of PBMCs. The receptor set was obtained from a woman in her twenties or thirties in good health and CMV-seronegative.

The chain couples TRBV10-3 to TRBJ2-5; TRBD2 matches at 9 bases. This CDR3 has 16 amino acids. Looked up from germline, CDR1 is ENHRY and CDR2 is SYGVKD. J gave up 1 base and V 4 bases, and 7 bases lay outside the gene matches. For the CDR3, the DNA is TGTGCCATCAGTGGTTTTGCGGGGGGGCTCCAAGAGACCCAGTACTTC. Encoded protein: CAISGFAGGLQETQYF.

The chain combines TRBV28 with TRBJ2-1; TRBD2 matches at 14 bases. The J segment lost 8 bases and the V segment lost 2 bases, leaving 8 bases of the junction unmatched. The germline V gene has CDR1 MDHEN and CDR2 SYDVKM. The CDR3 sequence is 17 residues long. CDR3 protein: CASSLLVETSGRDEQFF. The CDR3 bases are TGTGCCAGCAGTTTACTGGTAGAGACTAGCGGGAGGGATGAGCAGTTCTTC.